These 6 T cell receptor beta chains originate from one sample sequenced in a study of regulatory T cells in long-lasting Graves disease. HTBI primers from iRepertoire and Arm-PCR of CDR3 regions yielded the TCR beta libraries. TCRdb fed the multiplex PCR reads into MiXCR, producing one record per CDR3 protein. The sample has 400,000 to 500,000 distinct CDR3 sequences, around 13% seen once. Time point indicated: newly diagnosed GD, antithyroid drugs for less than 3 months. RNA from PBMCs was the source of the TCR library. The sample also formed part of further work on T cells in Graves' hyperthyroidism and ophthalmopathy.

The specimen was peripheral blood mononuclear cells (PBMCs), collected at new diagnosis, from a patient treated with antithyroid drugs. These receptors were obtained from a woman aged 45-65 years with Graves disease.

This clonotype was found a few times. The genes are TRBV14 and TRBJ2-3; 7 bases map to TRBD1. The CDR3 length is 17 residues. Germline CDR1 SGHDN, CDR2 FVKESK. J gave up 4 bases and V 1 base, and 11 bases lay outside the gene matches. The CDR3 region has the DNA TGTGCCAGCAGCCAAGTTCCAGGGGGTCATCAGGCAGATACGCAGTATTTT. The encoded protein is CASSQVPGGHQADTQYF.

This clonotype occurred many times. This chain joins TRBV6-1 and TRBJ1-5; D uncertain. Germline CDR1 and CDR2: MNHNS and SASEGT. This CDR3 has 13 amino acids. With 6 bases removed from V and 1 base from J, the gap between germline ends came to 7 bases. CDR3 bases: TGTGCCAGCAGAATTGGGAGCAATCAGCCCCAGCATTTT. Translated: CASRIGSNQPQHF.

This clonotype was seen at least ten times. The chain links TRBV11-2 to TRBJ2-7; a weak D match, TRBD1 (5 bases). Germline CDR1 and CDR2: SGHAT and FQNNGV. Trimming took 5 bases from V and 2 from J, leaving 16 bases between them. The CDR3 runs to 15 residues. The CDR3, as DNA: TGTGCCAGCAGCCCCGGTTGGACAACCACCTACGAGCAGTACTTC. Translation gives CASSPGWTTTYEQYF.

This clonotype was observed many times. This chain joins TRBV2 and TRBJ1-4, with D unresolved. V lost 5 bases and J lost 7, with 11 bases in between. This CDR3 is 13 amino acids long. The V gene's germline CDR1 is SNHLY and CDR2 FYNNEI. The CDR3 DNA follows: TGTGCCAGCAGTAACACAGTGGCTGAAAAACTGTTTTTT. It is translated as CASSNTVAEKLFF.

This clonotype was seen more than once but under ten times. Mismatch with germline at one junction end may stem from a read error. The chain is built from TRBV24-1 and TRBJ2-2, with D maybe TRBD1 (6 bases). The CDR3 has 18 residues. Per the germline V gene, CDR1 is KGHDR and CDR2 is SFDVKD. The CDR3 nucleotides are TGTGCCACCAGTGATACGCTCTCAGGGGATTCGGGGACCGGGGAGCTGTCTTTT. The encoded protein is CATSDTLSGDSGTGELSF.

This clonotype was observed at least ten times. V and J are TRBV27 and TRBJ2-7; D is unclear. The germline V gene encodes CDR1 MNHEY and CDR2 SMNVEV (reference sequence). V lost 0 bases, J lost 0 bases, and 9 bases lay in between. The CDR3 has 15 residues. The CDR3 loop reads CASSLSVRSSYEQYF. The CDR3 DNA follows: TGTGCCAGCAGTTTATCGGTCAGGAGCTCCTACGAGCAGTACTTC.